This T cell receptor (beta chain) was sequenced during a study of T cells in Graves' hyperthyroidism and ophthalmopathy. Study context: Peripheral blood was collected at initial diagnosis, before any treatment.

Germline loops: CDR1 KGHSH, CDR2 LQKENI. This CDR3 contains 17 residues. J was trimmed by 0 bases and V by 3 bases; bases with no gene match: 9. Aged 18 to 65, the patients had hyperthyroidism that was newly diagnosed and had lasted under 2 months. Patients having uncontrolled infection, another autoimmune disease, pregnancy or lactation were not included. Each diagnosis drew on symptoms, thyroxine, TRAb, thyroid ultrasound and orbital computed tomography findings. TCR beta CDR3 regions were amplified from RNA transcripts. HTBI primers were the set used in a first-round RT-PCR of the TCR CDR3. MiXCR, applied by TCRdb to the multiplex PCR reads, yields one record per CDR3 protein. The profile shows 300,000 to 350,000 distinct CDR3 sequences, around a sixth of them singletons. This clonotype was recorded a few times.

The TCR comes from a woman in her 50s with Graves' hyperthyroidism. Input material: blood. This chain uses TRBV18 with TRBJ1-2, with TRBD1 matching 8 bases. The CDR3 nucleotides read TGTGCCAGCTCACCGAGAGGACAGGGAATCGCTAACTATGGCTACACCTTC. Protein sequence: CASSPRGQGIANYGYTF.